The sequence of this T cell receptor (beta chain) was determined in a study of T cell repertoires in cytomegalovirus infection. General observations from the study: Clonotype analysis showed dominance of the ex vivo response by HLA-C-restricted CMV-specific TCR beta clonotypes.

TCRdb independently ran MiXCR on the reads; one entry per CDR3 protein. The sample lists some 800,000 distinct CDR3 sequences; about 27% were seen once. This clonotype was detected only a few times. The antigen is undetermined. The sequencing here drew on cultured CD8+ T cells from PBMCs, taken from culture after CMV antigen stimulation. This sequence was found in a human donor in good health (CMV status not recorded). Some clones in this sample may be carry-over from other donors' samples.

This chain's CDR3 is CASTGTSGEQFF. As DNA, the CDR3 is TGTGCCAGCACCGGGACGTCTGGGGAGCAGTTCTTC. V and J are TRBV7-3 and TRBJ2-1; tentatively, D is TRBD1 or TRBD2 (5 bases each). Germline-derived CDR1 and CDR2 are SGHTA and FQGTGA. V lost 7 bases and J 10 bases, leaving 14 bases between the germline ends. The CDR3 covers 12 residues. Combining the CDR3 with reference TRBV7-3 and TRBJ2-1 gives the whole variable domain GAGVSQTPSNKVTEKGKYVELRCDPISGHTALYWYRQSLGQGPEFLIYFQGTGAADDSGLPNDRFFAVRPEGSVSTLKIQRTERGDSAVYLCASTGTSGEQFFGPGTRLTVL.